A single TCR beta chain is shown here with its context. The CDR3 consists of 14 residues. V was clipped by 1 base and J by 11 bases, with 15 bases between them. CDR1 SGHDT and CDR2 YYEEEE come from the germline V gene. Sequencing was performed with immunoSEQ multiplex PCR; in TCRdb, only in-frame clones are kept and a portion is missing. The data hold approximately 24,000 clones, with 75% to 85% observed a single time. The data were taken from a study of control samples from healthy donors and cancer patients. Source material: PBMCs. The gene calls are TRBV5-6 and TRBJ1-4; no firm D call. The origin of this receptor is a man in his 60s with colorectal cancer. The CDR3 sequence is CASSLTDAIGKLFF. The CDR3 DNA is TGTGCCAGCAGCTTGACCGACGCGATTGGGAAACTGTTTTTT.